This T cell receptor beta chain was profiled in a study of T cell responses to AZD1222 COVID-19 vaccine. Points from the study as a whole: Repertoires in all cases were sampled only once the peak T cell response had passed. Donors in the cohort were predominantly white British and more often female, and clonal diversity was possibly underestimated.

The repertoire was sequenced with immunoSEQ multiplex PCR; TCRdb's copy has only in-frame clones and lacks some. The repertoire has roughly 100,000 clones, around 89% of them found once; the top ten carry less than 9.5%. The CDR3 totals 14 residues. CDR1 and CDR2 from the germline V gene are KGHSH and LQKENI. V shed 0 bases and J shed 7 bases, with 12 bases lying between them. Remarks on this clone: Its antigen is not known.

The clonotype comes from an adult in good health. The input for sequencing was peripheral blood, taken on day 0 of AZD1222 vaccination. The V gene is TRBV18, the J gene TRBJ1-1; D uncertain. The CDR3 sequence: CASSPPRQPYEAFF. The DNA of the CDR3 is TGTGCCAGCTCACCACCACGGCAGCCCTATGAAGCTTTCTTT. The full variable domain, rest sourced from reference TRBV18 and TRBJ1-1, is NAGVMQNPRHLVRRRGQEARLRCSPMKGHSHVYWYRQLPEEGLKFMVYLQKENIIDESGMPKERFSAEFPKEGPSILRIQQVVRGDSAAYFCASSPPRQPYEAFFGQGTRLTVV.